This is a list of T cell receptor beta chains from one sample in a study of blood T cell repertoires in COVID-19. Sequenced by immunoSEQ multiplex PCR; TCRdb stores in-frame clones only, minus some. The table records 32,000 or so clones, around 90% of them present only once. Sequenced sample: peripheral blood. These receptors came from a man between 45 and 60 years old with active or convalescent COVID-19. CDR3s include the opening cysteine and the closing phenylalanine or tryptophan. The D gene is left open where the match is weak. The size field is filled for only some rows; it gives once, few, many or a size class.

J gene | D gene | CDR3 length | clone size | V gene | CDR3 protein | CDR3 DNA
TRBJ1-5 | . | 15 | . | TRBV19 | CASSPGTKSNQPQHF | TGTGCCAGTAGCCCCGGGACAAAGAGCAATCAGCCCCAGCATTTT
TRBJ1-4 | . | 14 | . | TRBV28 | CASSTRGRSEKLFF | TGTGCCAGCAGCACCAGGGGCAGGAGTGAAAAACTGTTTTTT
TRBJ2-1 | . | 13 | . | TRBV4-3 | CASSQESGYEQFF | TGCGCCAGCAGCCAAGAGAGCGGGTATGAGCAGTTCTTC
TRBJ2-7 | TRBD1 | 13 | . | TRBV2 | CAARQGMNYEQYF | TGTGCCGCCCGACAGGGGATGAATTACGAGCAGTACTTC
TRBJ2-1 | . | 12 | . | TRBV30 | CAWSVLGGEQFF | TGTGCCTGGAGTGTACTCGGGGGTGAGCAGTTCTTC
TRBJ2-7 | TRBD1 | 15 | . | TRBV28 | CASSLGVDRGYEQYF | TGTGCCAGCAGTTTAGGGGTGGACAGGGGGTACGAGCAGTACTTC
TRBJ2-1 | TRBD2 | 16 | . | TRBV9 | CASSISSGSQYNEQFF | TGTGCCAGCAGCATTTCTAGCGGGAGTCAATACAATGAGCAGTTCTTC
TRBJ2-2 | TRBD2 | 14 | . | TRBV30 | CAWARLAVTGELFF | TGTGCCTGGGCCCGGCTAGCGGTCACCGGGGAGCTGTTTTTT
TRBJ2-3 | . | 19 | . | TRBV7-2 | CASSLGLAGPDPRTDTQYF | TGTGCCAGCAGCTTAGGGTTGGCAGGTCCCGACCCACGCACAGATACGCAGTATTTT
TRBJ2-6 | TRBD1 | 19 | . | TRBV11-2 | CASSLGTGTQYSGANVLTF | TGTGCCAGCAGCTTAGGGACAGGGACCCAGTACTCTGGGGCCAACGTCCTGACTTTC
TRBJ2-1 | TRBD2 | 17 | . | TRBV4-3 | CASSQGGGTTRYNEQFF | TGCGCCAGCAGCCAAGGGGGAGGGACTACCCGGTACAATGAGCAGTTCTTC
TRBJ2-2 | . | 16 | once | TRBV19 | CASTHRGRGDTGELFF | TGTGCCAGTACTCATAGGGGCAGGGGGGACACCGGGGAGCTGTTTTTT
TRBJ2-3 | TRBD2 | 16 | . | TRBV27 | CASASPGLAFEDTQYF | TGTGCCAGCGCCTCTCCGGGACTAGCTTTTGAGGATACGCAGTATTTT
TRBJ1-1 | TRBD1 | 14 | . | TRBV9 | CASSDPDRGTEAFF | TGTGCCAGCAGCGACCCAGACAGGGGCACTGAAGCTTTCTTT
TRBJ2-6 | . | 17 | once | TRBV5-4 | CASSLWRESAGANVLTF | TGTGCCAGCAGCTTGTGGAGGGAGAGCGCTGGGGCCAACGTCCTGACTTTC
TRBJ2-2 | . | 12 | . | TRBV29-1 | CSVGRVTGELFF | TGCAGCGTTGGCAGGGTCACCGGGGAGCTGTTTTTT
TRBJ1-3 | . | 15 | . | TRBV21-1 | CASSRQGRGKNTIYF | TGTGCCAGCAGCAGACAAGGCAGGGGAAAAAACACCATATATTTT
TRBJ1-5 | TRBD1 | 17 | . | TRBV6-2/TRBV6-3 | CASSYSLGQGVNQPQHF | TGTGCCAGCAGTTACTCGTTAGGACAGGGGGTGAATCAGCCCCAGCATTTT
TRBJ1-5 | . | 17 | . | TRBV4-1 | CASSQGLAGRSNQPQHF | TGCGCCAGCAGCCAAGGTTTGGCAGGGCGGAGCAATCAGCCCCAGCATTTT
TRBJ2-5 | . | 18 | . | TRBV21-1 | CASSKALPGQGAGKTQYF | TGTGCCAGCAGCAAAGCGTTACCGGGACAGGGGGCTGGGAAGACCCAGTACTTC
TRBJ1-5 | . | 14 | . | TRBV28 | CASSFVVIDQPQHF | TGTGCCAGCAGTTTCGTGGTGATAGATCAGCCCCAGCATTTT
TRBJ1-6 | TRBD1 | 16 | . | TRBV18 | CASSLVGGTVNSPLHF | TGTGCCAGCTCATTGGTTGGCGGGACAGTAAATTCACCCCTCCACTTT
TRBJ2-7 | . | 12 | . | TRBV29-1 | CSVEERDYEQYF | TGCAGCGTTGAAGAGAGGGACTACGAGCAGTACTTC
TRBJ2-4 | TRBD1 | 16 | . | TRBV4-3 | CASSPDRGLGKNIQYF | TGCGCCAGCAGCCCGGACAGGGGGCTTGGCAAAAACATTCAGTACTTC
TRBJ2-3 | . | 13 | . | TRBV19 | CASSGSATDTQYF | TGTGCCAGTAGCGGGAGCGCCACAGATACGCAGTATTTT
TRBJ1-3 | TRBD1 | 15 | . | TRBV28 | CASSLFRGPGNTIYF | TGTGCCAGCAGTTTATTCAGGGGGCCAGGAAACACCATATATTTT
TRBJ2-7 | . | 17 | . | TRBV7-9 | CASSLVSGEAGFYEQYF | TGTGCCAGCAGCTTAGTTTCCGGTGAGGCGGGATTCTACGAGCAGTACTTC
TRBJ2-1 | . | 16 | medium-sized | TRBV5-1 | CASSLAVRAAYNEQFF | TGCGCCAGCAGCTTGGCTGTGCGCGCCGCCTACAATGAGCAGTTCTTC
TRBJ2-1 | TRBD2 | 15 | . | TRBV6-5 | CATQRSGSSYNEQFF | TGTGCCACCCAAAGGAGCGGGAGCTCCTACAATGAGCAGTTCTTC
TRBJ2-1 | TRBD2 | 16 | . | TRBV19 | CASSIRLARRGNEQFF | TGTGCCAGTAGTATTCGACTAGCCCGACGGGGCAATGAGCAGTTCTTC
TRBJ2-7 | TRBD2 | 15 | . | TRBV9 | CASSPSLAGVHEQYF | TGTGCCAGCAGCCCCTCACTAGCGGGAGTCCACGAGCAGTACTTC
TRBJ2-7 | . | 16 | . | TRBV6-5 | CASSYLSGLAVYEQYF | TGTGCCAGCAGTTACCTTTCCGGGTTAGCGGTCTACGAGCAGTACTTC
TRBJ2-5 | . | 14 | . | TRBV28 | CASSPTGIQETQYF | TGTGCCAGCAGTCCAACAGGGATCCAAGAGACCCAGTACTTC
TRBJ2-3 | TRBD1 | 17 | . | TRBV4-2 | CASSQARGQGRPDTQYF | TGTGCCAGCAGCCAAGCTAGGGGGCAGGGAAGGCCAGATACGCAGTATTTT
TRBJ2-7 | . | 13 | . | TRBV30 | CAWSVDGGGEQYF | TGTGCCTGGAGTGTAGACGGGGGTGGGGAGCAGTACTTC
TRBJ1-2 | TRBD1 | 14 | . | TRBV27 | CASSSRTGGDGYTF | TGTGCCAGCAGTTCAAGGACAGGGGGGGATGGCTACACCTTC
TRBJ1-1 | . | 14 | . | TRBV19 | CASSILGTITEAFF | TGTGCCAGTAGTATCCTTGGCACCATCACTGAAGCTTTCTTT
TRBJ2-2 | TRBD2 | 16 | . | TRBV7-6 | CASSLGGLAETGELFF | TGTGCCAGCAGCTTAGGGGGACTAGCGGAGACCGGGGAGCTGTTTTTT
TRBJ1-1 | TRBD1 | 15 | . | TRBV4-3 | CASSQGTGSNTEAFF | TGCGCCAGCAGCCAAGGGACAGGGTCGAACACTGAAGCTTTCTTT
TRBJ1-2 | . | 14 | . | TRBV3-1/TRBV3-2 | CASSHLQANYGYTF | TGTGCCAGCAGCCATCTCCAGGCTAACTATGGCTACACCTTC
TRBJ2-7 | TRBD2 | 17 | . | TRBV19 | CASSIGGLAGVVGEQYF | TGTGCCAGTAGTATTGGGGGACTAGCGGGAGTGGTGGGTGAGCAGTACTTC
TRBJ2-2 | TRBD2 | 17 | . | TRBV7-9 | CASRSTTSGGWTGELFF | TGTGCCAGCAGATCCACAACGAGCGGGGGATGGACCGGGGAGCTGTTTTTT
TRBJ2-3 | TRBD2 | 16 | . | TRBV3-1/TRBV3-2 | CASSQGTSGRVDTQYF | TGTGCCAGCAGCCAAGGGACTAGCGGGAGGGTAGATACGCAGTATTTT
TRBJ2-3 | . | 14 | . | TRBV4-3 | CASSRSQGADTQYF | TGCGCCAGCAGCCGATCCCAGGGTGCAGATACGCAGTATTTT
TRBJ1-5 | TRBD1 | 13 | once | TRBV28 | CASKTGSNQPQHF | TGTGCCAGCAAGACAGGGTCCAATCAGCCCCAGCATTTT
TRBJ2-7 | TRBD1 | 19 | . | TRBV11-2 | CASSSGISPGTGVPYEQYF | TGTGCCAGCAGCTCCGGAATATCTCCCGGGACAGGGGTCCCCTACGAGCAGTACTTC
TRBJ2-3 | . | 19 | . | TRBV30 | CAWSVRGPPGYGYTDTQYF | TGTGCCTGGAGTGTACGGGGTCCCCCGGGGTATGGGTACACAGATACGCAGTATTTT
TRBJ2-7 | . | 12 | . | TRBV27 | CASSGGGDEQYF | TGTGCCAGCAGTGGAGGGGGGGACGAGCAGTACTTC
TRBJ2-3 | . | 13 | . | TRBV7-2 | CASSPSATDTQYF | TGTGCCAGCAGCCCGAGTGCCACAGATACGCAGTATTTT
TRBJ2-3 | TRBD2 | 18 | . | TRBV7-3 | CASSLTPPASGIGDTQYF | TGTGCCAGCAGCTTAACCCCCCCAGCTAGCGGAATCGGAGATACGCAGTATTTT
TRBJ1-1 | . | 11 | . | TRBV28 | CASTTALEAFF | TGTGCCAGCACGACAGCTTTAGAAGCTTTCTTT
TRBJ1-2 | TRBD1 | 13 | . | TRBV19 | CASRGDRAYGYTF | TGTGCCAGTAGAGGTGACAGGGCCTATGGCTACACCTTC
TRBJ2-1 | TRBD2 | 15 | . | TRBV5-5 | CASSSGAGIINEQFF | TGTGCCAGCAGCTCGGGAGCGGGAATCATCAATGAGCAGTTCTTC
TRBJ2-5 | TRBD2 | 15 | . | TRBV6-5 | CASSPTSGRPETQYF | TGTGCCAGCAGTCCGACTAGCGGGAGACCAGAGACCCAGTACTTC
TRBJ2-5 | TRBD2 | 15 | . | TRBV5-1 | CASSVGTSSQETQYF | TGCGCCAGCAGCGTGGGGACTAGCAGCCAAGAGACCCAGTACTTC
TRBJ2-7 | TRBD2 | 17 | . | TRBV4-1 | CASSQVTGRARSDEQYF | TGCGCCAGCAGCCAAGTTACCGGGAGGGCCAGGAGCGACGAGCAGTACTTC
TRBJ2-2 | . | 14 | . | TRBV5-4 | CASSLGPNTGELFF | TGTGCCAGCAGCTTGGGGCCTAACACCGGGGAGCTGTTTTTT
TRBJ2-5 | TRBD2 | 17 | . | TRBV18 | CASSLGLAGVSAETQYF | TGTGCCAGCTCCCTAGGACTAGCGGGAGTATCGGCGGAGACCCAGTACTTC
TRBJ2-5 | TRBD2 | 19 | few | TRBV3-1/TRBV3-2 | CASSQAIRLAGDREETQYF | TGTGCCAGCAGCCAAGCCATTAGACTAGCGGGAGATCGGGAAGAGACCCAGTACTTC